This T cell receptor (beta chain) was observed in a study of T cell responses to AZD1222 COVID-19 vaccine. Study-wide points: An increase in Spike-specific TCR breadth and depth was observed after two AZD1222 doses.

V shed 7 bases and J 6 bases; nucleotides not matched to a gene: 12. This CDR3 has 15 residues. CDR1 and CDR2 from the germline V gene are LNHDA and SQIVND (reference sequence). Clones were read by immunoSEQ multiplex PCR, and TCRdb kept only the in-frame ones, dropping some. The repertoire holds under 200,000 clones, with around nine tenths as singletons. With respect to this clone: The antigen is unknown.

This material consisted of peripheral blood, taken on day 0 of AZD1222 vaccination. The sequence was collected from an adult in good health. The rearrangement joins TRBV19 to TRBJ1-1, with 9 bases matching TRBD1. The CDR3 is CASILPGQGYSEAFF. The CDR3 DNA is TGTGCCAGTATTCTCCCGGGACAGGGTTATTCTGAAGCTTTCTTT.